This T cell receptor (beta chain) was identified during a study of beta chain features in type 1 diabetes. Study results and caveats: Because the template was cDNA, high-expressing cells might be over-represented. People with Type 1 diabetes carried modestly yet significantly shorter TCRB CDR3s in all four CD4+ subsets.

With regard to this clone: Its antigen is currently unknown.

The V gene's germline CDR1 is DFQATT and CDR2 SNEGSKA (reference sequence). V was pared by 3 bases and J by 15 bases, with 12 bases between. This CDR3 region has 11 residues. The study reverse transcribed the entire isolated RNA, so it sequenced expressed TCRB transcripts. Naive, central memory and regulatory T cell samples averaged approximately 3.6 million immunoSEQ reads each. Sequencing was performed with immunoSEQ multiplex PCR; in TCRdb, only in-frame clones are kept and a portion is missing. The sample gives around 140,000 clones, around 9% of which show up once; over 0.6% is in the top ten. This clonotype was sampled from a young man with type 1 diabetes. The chain joins TRBV20-1 to TRBJ1-6; D is unresolved. The sequenced sample was central memory CD4+ T cells from blood. The CDR3 region has the DNA TGCAGTGCTAGGATTGGCTTGCTCCTCCACTTT. This encodes CSARIGLLLHF.